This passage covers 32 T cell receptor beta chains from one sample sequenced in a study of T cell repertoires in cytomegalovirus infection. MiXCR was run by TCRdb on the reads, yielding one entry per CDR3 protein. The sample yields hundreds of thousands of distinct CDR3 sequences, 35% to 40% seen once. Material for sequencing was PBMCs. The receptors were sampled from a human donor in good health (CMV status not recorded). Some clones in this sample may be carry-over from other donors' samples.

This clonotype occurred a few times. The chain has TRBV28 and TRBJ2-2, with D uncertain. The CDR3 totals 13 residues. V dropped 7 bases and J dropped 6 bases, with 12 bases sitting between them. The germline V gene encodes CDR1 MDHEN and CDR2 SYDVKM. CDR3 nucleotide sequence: TGTGCCAGCACCACTCCGAAGGCCGGGGAGCTGTTTTTT. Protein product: CASTTPKAGELFF.

The CDR3 sequence is CASSIGTASSNEQFF. As DNA, the CDR3 is TGTGCCAGTAGTATAGGTACAGCCTCATCCAATGAGCAGTTCTTC. The chain carries TRBV19 and TRBJ2-1, with unresolved D. CDR3 length equals 15 residues. V lost 1 base to trimming and J lost 6 bases, with 13 bases between them. Germline V gives CDR1 LNHDA, CDR2 SQIVND (reference sequence).

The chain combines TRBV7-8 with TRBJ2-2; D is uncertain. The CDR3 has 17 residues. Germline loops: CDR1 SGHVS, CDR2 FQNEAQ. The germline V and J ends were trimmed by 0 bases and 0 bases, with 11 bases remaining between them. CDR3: CASSLAPSRANTGELFF. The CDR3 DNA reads TGTGCCAGCAGCTTAGCCCCGTCCCGAGCGAACACCGGGGAGCTGTTTTTT.

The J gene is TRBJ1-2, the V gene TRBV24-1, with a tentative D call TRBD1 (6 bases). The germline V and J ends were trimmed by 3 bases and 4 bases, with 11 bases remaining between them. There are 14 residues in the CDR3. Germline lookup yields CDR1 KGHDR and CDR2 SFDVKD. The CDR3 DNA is TGTGCCACCAGTGATCCCGGACAGCTCTATGGCTACACCTTC. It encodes CATSDPGQLYGYTF.

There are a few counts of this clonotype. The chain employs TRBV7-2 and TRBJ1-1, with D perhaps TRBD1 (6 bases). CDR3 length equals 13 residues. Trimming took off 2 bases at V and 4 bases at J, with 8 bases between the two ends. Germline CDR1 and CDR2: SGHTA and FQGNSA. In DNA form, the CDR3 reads TGTGCCAGCAGCTTACTGGGGGCCACTGAAGCTTTCTTT. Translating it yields CASSLLGATEAFF.

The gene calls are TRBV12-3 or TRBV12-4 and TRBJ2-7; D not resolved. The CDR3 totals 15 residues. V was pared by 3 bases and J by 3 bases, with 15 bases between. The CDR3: CASSFWPLSLYEQYF. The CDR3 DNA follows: TGTGCCAGCAGTTTTTGGCCGTTATCCCTCTACGAGCAGTACTTC.

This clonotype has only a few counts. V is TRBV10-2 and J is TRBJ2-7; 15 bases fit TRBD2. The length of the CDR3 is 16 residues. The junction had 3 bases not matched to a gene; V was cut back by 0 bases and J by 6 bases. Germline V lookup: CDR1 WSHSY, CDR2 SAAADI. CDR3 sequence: CASSESGLAGGIEQYF. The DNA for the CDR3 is TGCGCCAGCAGTGAGTCGGGACTAGCGGGAGGTATCGAGCAGTACTTC.

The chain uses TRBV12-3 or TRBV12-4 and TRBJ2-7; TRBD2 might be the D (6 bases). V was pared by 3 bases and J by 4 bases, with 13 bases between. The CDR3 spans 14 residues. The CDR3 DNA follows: TGTGCCAGCAGTTTCTCAGGGAGGTGGTACGAGCAGTACTTC. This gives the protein CASSFSGRWYEQYF.

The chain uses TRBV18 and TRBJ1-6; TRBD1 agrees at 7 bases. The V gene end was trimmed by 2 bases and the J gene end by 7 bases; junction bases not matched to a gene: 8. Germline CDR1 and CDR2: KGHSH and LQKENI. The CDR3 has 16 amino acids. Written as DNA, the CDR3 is TGTGCCAGCTCACCAGCTAACCCGGGACAGAATTCACCCCTCCACTTT. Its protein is CASSPANPGQNSPLHF.

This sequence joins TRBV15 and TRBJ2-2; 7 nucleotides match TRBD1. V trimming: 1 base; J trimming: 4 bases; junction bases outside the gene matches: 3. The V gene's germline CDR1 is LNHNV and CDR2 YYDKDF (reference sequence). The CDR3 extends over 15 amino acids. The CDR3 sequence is CATSRGTGVTGELFF. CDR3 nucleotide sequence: TGTGCCACCAGCAGAGGAACAGGGGTCACCGGGGAGCTGTTTTTT.

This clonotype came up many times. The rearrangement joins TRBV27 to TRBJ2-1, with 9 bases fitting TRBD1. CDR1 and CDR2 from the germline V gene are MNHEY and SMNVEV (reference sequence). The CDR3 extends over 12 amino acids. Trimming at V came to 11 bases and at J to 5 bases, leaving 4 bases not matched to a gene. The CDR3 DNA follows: TGTGCCGATTACAGGGGGCACAATGAGCAGTTCTTC. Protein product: CADYRGHNEQFF.

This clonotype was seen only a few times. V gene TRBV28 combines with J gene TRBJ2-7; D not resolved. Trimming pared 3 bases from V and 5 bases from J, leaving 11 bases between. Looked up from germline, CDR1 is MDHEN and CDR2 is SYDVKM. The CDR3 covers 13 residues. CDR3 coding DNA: TGTGCCAGCAGTTTCGCCCGTATCAACGAGCAGTACTTC. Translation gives CASSFARINEQYF.

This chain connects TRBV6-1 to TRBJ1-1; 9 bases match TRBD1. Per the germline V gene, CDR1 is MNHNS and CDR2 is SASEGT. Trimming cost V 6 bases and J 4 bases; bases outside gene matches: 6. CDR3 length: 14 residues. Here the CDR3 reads CASRWTGVGTEAFF. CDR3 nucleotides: TGTGCCAGCAGGTGGACAGGGGTTGGCACTGAAGCTTTCTTT.

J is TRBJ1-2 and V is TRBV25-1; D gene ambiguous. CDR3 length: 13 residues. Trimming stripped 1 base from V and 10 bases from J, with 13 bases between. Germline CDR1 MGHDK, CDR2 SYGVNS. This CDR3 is CASSESFGRDYTF. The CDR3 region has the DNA TGTGCCAGCAGTGAATCCTTTGGACGGGACTACACCTTC.

This chain's CDR3 is CSVAGATNTGELFF. CDR3 bases: TGCAGCGTTGCAGGGGCGACGAACACCGGGGAGCTGTTTTTT. This sequence joins TRBV29-1 and TRBJ2-2; weak D call: TRBD1 (6 bases). Germline V gives CDR1 SQVTM, CDR2 ANQGSEA. Trimming shortened V by 4 bases and J by 0 bases, and 9 bases separated the two germline ends. CDR3 length: 14 residues.

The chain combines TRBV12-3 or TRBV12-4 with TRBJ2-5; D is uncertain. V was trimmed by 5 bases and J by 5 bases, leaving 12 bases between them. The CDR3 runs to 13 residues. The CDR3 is CASSPLARETQYF. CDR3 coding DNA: TGTGCCAGCAGTCCCCTCGCGAGGGAGACCCAGTACTTC.

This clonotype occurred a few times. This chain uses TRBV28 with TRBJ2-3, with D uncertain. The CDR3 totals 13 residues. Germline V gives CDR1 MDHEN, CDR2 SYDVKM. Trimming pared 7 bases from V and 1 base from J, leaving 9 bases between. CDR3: CASMHSRTDTQYF. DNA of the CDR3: TGTGCCAGCATGCACTCCCGCACAGATACGCAGTATTTT.

The CDR3, as DNA: TGTGCCACCAGCAGTGAAGGCGAGAATCAGCCCCAGCATTTT. This sequence encodes CATSSEGENQPQHF. This sequence joins TRBV15 and TRBJ1-5; D call uncertain. Trimming removed 3 bases at V and 4 bases at J, with 10 bases between. Per the germline V gene, CDR1 is LNHNV and CDR2 is YYDKDF (reference sequence). The CDR3 extends over 14 amino acids.

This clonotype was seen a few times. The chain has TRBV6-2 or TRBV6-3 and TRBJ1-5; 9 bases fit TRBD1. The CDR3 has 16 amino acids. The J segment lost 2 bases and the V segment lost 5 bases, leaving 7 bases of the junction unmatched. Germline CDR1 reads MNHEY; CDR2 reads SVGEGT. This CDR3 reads CASSKGTGFGNQPQHF. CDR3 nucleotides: TGTGCCAGCAGTAAGGGGACAGGGTTTGGCAATCAGCCCCAGCATTTT.

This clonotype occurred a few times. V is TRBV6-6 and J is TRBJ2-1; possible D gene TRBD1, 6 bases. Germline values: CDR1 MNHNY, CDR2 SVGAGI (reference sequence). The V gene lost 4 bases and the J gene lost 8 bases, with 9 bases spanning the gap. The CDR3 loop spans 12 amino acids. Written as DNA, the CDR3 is TGTGCCAGCAGTTTACAGGGTTATGAGCAGTTCTTC. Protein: CASSLQGYEQFF.

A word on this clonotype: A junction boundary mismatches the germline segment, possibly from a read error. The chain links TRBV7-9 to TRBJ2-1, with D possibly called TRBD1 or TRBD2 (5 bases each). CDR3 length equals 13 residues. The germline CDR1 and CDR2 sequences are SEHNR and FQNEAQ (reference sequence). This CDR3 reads CASSSGTVLLPSF. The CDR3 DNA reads TGTGCCAGCAGCTCCGGGACGGTGCTACTACCTTCCTTC.

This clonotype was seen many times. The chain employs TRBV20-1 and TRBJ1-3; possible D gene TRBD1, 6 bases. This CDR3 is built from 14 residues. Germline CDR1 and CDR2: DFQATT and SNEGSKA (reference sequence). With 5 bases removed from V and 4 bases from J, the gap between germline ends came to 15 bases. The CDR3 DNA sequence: TGCAGTGCTGTAGAAACGGGACACGGAAACACCATATATTTT. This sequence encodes CSAVETGHGNTIYF.

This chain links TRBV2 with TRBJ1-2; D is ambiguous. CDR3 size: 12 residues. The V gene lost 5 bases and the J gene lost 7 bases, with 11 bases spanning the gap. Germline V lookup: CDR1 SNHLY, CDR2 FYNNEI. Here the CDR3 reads CASSFQRGGYTF. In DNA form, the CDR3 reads TGTGCCAGCAGTTTCCAGCGGGGTGGCTACACCTTC.

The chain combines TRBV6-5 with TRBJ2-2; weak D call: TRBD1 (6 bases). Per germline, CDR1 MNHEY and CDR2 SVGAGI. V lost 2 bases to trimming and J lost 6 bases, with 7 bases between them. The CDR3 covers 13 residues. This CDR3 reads CASSYEGAGELFF. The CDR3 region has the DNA TGTGCCAGCAGTTACGAGGGGGCCGGGGAGCTGTTTTTT.

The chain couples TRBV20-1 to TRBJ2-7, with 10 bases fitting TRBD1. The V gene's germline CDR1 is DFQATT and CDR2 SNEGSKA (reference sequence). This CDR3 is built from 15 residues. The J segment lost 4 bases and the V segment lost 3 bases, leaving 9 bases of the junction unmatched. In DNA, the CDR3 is TGCAGTGCTAGCGTAACCGGGACAGGGGCTTACGAGCAGTACTTC. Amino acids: CSASVTGTGAYEQYF.

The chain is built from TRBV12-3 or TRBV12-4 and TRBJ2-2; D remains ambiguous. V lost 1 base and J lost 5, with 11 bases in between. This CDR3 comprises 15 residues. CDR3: CASSLVQVGTGELFF. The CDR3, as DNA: TGTGCCAGCAGTTTAGTCCAGGTCGGGACCGGGGAGCTGTTTTTT.

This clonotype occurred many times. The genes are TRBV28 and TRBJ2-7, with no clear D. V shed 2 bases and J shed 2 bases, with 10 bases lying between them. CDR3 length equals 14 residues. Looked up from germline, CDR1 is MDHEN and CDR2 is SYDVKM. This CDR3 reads CASSLGSRPYEQYF. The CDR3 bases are TGTGCCAGCAGTTTAGGTAGCAGACCCTACGAGCAGTACTTC.

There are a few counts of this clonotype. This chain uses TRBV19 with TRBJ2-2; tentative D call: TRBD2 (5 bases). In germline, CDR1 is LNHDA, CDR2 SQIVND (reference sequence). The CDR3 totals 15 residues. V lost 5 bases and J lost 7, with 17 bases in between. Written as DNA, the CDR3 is TGTGCCAGTAGTGCATCGTCGACTAACGGCGGGGAGCTGTTTTTT. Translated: CASSASSTNGGELFF.

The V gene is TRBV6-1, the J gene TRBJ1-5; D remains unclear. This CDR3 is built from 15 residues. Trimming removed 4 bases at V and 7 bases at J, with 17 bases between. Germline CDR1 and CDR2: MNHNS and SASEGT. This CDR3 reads CASSGRTPLTQPQHF. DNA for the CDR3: TGTGCCAGCAGTGGGCGGACCCCCCTGACCCAGCCCCAGCATTTT.

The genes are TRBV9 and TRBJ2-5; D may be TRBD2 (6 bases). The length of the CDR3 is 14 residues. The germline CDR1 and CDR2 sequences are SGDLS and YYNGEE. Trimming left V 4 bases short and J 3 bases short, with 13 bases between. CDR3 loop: CASSHGGEEETQYF. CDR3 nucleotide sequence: TGTGCCAGCAGCCATGGTGGGGAGGAAGAGACCCAGTACTTC.

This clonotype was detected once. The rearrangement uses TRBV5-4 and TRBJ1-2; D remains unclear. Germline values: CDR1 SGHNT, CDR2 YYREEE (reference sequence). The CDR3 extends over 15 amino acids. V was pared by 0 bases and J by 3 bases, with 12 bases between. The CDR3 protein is CASSLALIADYGYTF. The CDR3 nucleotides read TGTGCCAGCAGCTTGGCCCTAATCGCCGACTATGGCTACACCTTC.

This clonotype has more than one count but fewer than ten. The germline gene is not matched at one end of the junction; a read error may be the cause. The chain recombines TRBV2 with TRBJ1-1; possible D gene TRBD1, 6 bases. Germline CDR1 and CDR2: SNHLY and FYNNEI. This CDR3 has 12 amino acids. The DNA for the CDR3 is TGTGCCAGCAGTGAATCTCGGACAGCTCTTCTCTTT. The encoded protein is CASSESRTALLF.